This T cell receptor beta chain was recorded in a study of shared clonotypes between healthy human individuals. The CDR3 covers 13 residues. Looked up from germline, CDR1 is LGHNA and CDR2 is YNFKEQ. V was shortened by 6 bases and J by 5 bases, with 14 bases between the two germline ends. The assay used deep level. Once extracted for a subset, genomic DNA was divided evenly among several immunoSEQ plates. Measured with immunoSEQ multiplex PCR; TCRdb has only the in-frame clones, and not every one. This table has 75,000 to 100,000 clones, roughly 45% appearing once. The rearrangement uses TRBV4-2 and TRBJ2-7; D might be TRBD2 (5 bases). What was sequenced was PBMCs. The sequence derives from a woman in her 40s in good health. Some clones in this sample may be carry-over from other donors' samples. In DNA form, the CDR3 reads TGTGCCAGCAGTTGGAGGCCCCTAGACGAGCAGTACTTC. The encoded protein is CASSWRPLDEQYF.